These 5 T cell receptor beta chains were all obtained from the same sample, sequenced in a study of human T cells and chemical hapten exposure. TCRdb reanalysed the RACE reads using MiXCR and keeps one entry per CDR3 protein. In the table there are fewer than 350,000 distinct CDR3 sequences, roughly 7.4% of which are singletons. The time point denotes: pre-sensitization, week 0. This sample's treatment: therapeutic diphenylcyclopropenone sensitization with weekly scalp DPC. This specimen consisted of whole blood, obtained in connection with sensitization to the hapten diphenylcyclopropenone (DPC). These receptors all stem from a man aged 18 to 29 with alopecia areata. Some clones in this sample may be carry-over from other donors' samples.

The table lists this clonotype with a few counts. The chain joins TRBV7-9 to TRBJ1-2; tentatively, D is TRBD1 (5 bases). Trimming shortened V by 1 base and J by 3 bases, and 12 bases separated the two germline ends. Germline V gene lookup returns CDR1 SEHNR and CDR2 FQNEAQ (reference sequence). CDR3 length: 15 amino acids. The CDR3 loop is CASSLEDRPYYGYTF. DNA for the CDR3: TGTGCCAGCAGCTTAGAAGACAGACCTTACTATGGCTACACCTTC.

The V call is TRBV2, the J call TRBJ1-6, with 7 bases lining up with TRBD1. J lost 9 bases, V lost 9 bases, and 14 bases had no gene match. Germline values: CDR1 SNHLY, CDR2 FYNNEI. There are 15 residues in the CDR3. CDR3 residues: CASTPLRGQSSPLHF. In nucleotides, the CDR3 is TGTGCCAGTACCCCATTGCGGGGACAGTCTTCACCCCTCCACTTT.

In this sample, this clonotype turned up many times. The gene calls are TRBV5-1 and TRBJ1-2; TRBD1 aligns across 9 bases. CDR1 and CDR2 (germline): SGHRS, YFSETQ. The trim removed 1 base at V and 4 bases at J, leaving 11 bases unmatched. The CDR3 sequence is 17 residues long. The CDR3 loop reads CASSLKIWDREGYGYTF. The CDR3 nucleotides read TGCGCCAGCAGCTTGAAGATTTGGGACAGGGAAGGCTATGGCTACACCTTC.

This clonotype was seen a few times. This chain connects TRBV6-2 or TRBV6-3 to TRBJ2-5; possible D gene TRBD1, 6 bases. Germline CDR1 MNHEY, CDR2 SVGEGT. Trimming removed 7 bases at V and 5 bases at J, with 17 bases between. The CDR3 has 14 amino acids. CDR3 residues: CASTPLQGMETQYF. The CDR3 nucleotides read TGTGCCAGCACCCCCTTGCAGGGGATGGAGACCCAGTACTTC.

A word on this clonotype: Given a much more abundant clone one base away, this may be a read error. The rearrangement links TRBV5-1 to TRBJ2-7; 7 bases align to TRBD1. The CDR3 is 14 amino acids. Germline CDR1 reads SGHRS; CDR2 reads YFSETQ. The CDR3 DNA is TGCACCAGCAGCTTGTTGCAGGGGGCCTACGAGCAGTACTTC. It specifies CTSSLLQGAYEQYF.